Described below is a single T cell receptor (beta chain) sequence and its context. Its antigen is currently not known. The sample holds no much larger clone one base away, and base qualities are not on file. Spanning cysteine to phenylalanine, the CDR3 consists of 16 amino acids. Just CDR3 DNA is preserved here, 48 bases in frame from base 1. Ends trimmed: V by 7 bases, J by 0 bases; bases unmatched to a gene: 4. CDR1 is given as LNHDA and CDR2 as SQIVND, both from the germline V gene (reference sequence). The goal of deep resolution MiSeq sequencing was a depth between 1 in 1 million and 1 in 200,000 T cells, and coverage averaged 10x per clonotype. The immunoSEQ hsTCRB Kit was used to generate the TCR beta libraries. On the authors' methods: ImmunoSEQ Data Assistant and ImmunoSEQ Analyzer were used for data analysis, and V, D and J genes were assigned according to IMGT definitions. Clonality, which ranges from 0 to 1, was calculated as one minus the normalized Shannon entropy of productive rearrangement frequencies. Public clonotype analysis was restricted to overrepresented clonotypes comprising at least 0.05% of each patient's repertoire. Some twelve repertoires from age-matched healthy donors, obtained from immuneACCESS, served as clonality controls. TCRdb retrieved this table from immuneACCESS and kept in-frame rearrangements only. Not all clones are present; in checked studies, unresolved V genes account for under half, and no reason is known for the remainder. V and J calls and clone size are copied from that table; D and trimming were computed from the DNA. This sample comprises about 27,000 clones, about 70% of them detected only once. 45% to 65% of the sample belongs to the ten largest clones.

The data originate from a study of cytotoxic CD8 clonotypes in ibrutinib-treated CLL (dated by TCRdb to the early 2020s). For the wider study: In this cohort, approximately 15 patients were treatment-naive and ten to eleven were relapsed/refractory, while approximately 18 had unmutated IGHV. Partial responses were observed in about 24 patients and complete responses in 2; after a median follow-up of roughly 72 months, remission was maintained in 14 patients and progression was observed in approximately 12. Response samples were taken after a median of 12 months on treatment, ranging from roughly 6 to 36 months. Longitudinal samples were obtainable from about 30% of the roughly 90 participants in the trial. Patients were still on ibrutinib when every remission and progressive disease sample was collected. Samples averaged roughly 260,000 productive templates and roughly 86,000 productive rearrangements. Cryopreserved peripheral blood mononuclear cells were obtained before treatment, at response, and at either sustained remission or disease progression. Here is what the overall study found, with its caveats: Public clonotypes were found to be uncommon and were observed to contract or remain stable during treatment; the increase in clonality was shown to reflect expansion of private clonotypes at ibrutinib response. At baseline, clonality was higher than in age-matched healthy donors and showed a strong correlation with circulating CD8+ T-cell counts. Sustained-remission and progressing patients did not have matched sampling times, and lymph node repertoires were not examined. Clonality rose at ibrutinib response, remained stable during sustained remission, and dropped back toward baseline at progression.

This specimen's time point label, interpreted: less than 30 months on ibrutinib. For TCR beta library preparation, roughly 2 micrograms of genomic DNA were extracted from the cryopreserved PBMCs. Longitudinal blood samples from CLL patients on ibrutinib monotherapy were analyzed using high-throughput TCR beta sequencing. Patients were enrolled in a phase 2 open-label single-center ibrutinib monotherapy trial. The specimen was PBMCs, collected after 24 months of ibrutinib treatment. The receptor chain draws on TRBV19 and TRBJ1-6, with 9 bases matching TRBD1. This sequence originates from a human donor with chronic lymphocytic leukemia. DNA sequence: TGTGCCAGTATGGGGACAGGGAGCTCCTATAATTCACCCCTCCACTTT. Translated, it gives CASMGTGSSYNSPLHF.